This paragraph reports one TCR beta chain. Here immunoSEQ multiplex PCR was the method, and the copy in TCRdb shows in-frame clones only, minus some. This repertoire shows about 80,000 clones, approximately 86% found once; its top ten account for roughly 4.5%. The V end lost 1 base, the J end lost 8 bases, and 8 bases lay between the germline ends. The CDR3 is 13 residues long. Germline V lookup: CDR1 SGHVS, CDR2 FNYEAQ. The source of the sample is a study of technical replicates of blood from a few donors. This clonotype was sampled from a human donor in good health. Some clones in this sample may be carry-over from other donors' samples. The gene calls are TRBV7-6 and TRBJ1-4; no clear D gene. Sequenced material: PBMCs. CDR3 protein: CASSLVGVEKLFF. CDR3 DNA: TGTGCCAGCAGCTTAGTAGGAGTGGAAAAACTGTTTTTT.